These 22 T cell receptor beta chains were sequenced from one sample in a study of cytomegalovirus exposure and HLA in healthy donors. The study ran its PCR with 60 Vbeta and 13 Jbeta primers. Assay used: immunoSEQ multiplex PCR; TCRdb lists only in-frame clones, some missing. This table holds approximately 190,000 clones, 75% to 80% found once. Sequencing used PBMCs. The source of these receptors is a young woman in good health and CMV-seropositive.

This clone was counted only a few times. The chain recombines TRBV6-6 with TRBJ2-3; maybe TRBD2 (6 bases). Germline CDR1 is MNHNY and CDR2 is SVGAGI (reference sequence). CDR3 size: 14 residues. The V gene lost 6 bases and the J gene lost 9 bases, with 19 bases spanning the gap. CDR3 loop: CASSIPTRGETQYF. The CDR3, as DNA: TGTGCCAGCAGCATACCGACTAGGGGAGAAACGCAGTATTTT.

The gene calls are TRBV4-1 and TRBJ2-6; 12 positions agree with TRBD1. Trimming took 4 bases from V and 2 from J; bases not matched to a gene: 9. Germline V CDR1 and CDR2: MGHRA, YSYEKL. This CDR3 has 19 amino acids. CDR3 sequence reads: CASSRDLGQGAAGANVLTF. The DNA for the CDR3 is TGCGCCAGCAGCCGAGACCTGGGACAGGGGGCTGCTGGGGCCAACGTCCTGACTTTC.

This clone was picked up one time. The chain uses TRBV7-2 and TRBJ2-7; 7 bases are a match to TRBD1. Germline V gene sequence: CDR1 SGHTA, CDR2 FQGNSA. J gave up 6 bases and V 5 bases, and 10 bases lay outside the gene matches. CDR3 length: 14 amino acids. The CDR3 DNA sequence: TGTGCCAGCAGCCCCGGCCGGGACAGTAGCGAGCAGTACTTC. Amino acids: CASSPGRDSSEQYF.

This clone was counted a few times. The chain recombines TRBV5-1 with TRBJ2-1; a possible D gene is TRBD2 (6 bases). The germline V and J ends were trimmed by 0 bases and 6 bases, with 10 bases remaining between them. CDR1 and CDR2 from the germline V gene are SGHRS and YFSETQ. The CDR3 runs 14 residues. In DNA, the CDR3 is TGCGCCAGCAGCTTGGCGGCTAGCGCCAATGAGCAGTTCTTC. This translates into CASSLAASANEQFF.

The chain joins TRBV2 to TRBJ1-2, with D maybe TRBD1 (5 bases). Germline V gene lookup returns CDR1 SNHLY and CDR2 FYNNEI. The V end was cut by 6 bases, the J end by 8 bases, with 16 bases between. The CDR3 has 13 amino acids. In DNA form, the CDR3 reads TGTGCCAGCAGCCAGAAGGGGTTTCAAGGCTACACCTTC. This translates into CASSQKGFQGYTF.

J is TRBJ2-3 and V is TRBV25-1; D might be TRBD1 (5 bases). CDR3 length equals 18 residues. Germline loops: CDR1 MGHDK, CDR2 SYGVNS. V lost 1 base, J lost 2 bases, and 19 bases lay in between. The CDR3 DNA reads TGTGCCAGCAGTGAATCGTATAGGGGCAGACATACCACAGATACGCAGTATTTT. Residues: CASSESYRGRHTTDTQYF.

The table lists this clone with a count of one. The V and J genes are TRBV4-1 and TRBJ2-5; D remains ambiguous. The DNA end is a closer match to TRBJ2-7, so the J assignment may be wrong. CDR1 and CDR2 from the germline V gene are MGHRA and YSYEKL. The CDR3 runs to 14 residues. The CDR3 reads CASSQAGLPYEQYF. The CDR3 coding sequence is TGCGCCAGCAGCCAAGCTGGGCTACCCTACGAGCAGTACTTC.

The J gene is TRBJ1-6, the V gene TRBV28; 8 nucleotides agree with TRBD1. CDR1 is MDHEN and CDR2 is SYDVKM in the germline V gene. The J segment lost 7 bases and the V segment lost 4 bases, leaving 3 bases of the junction unmatched. The CDR3 is 14 amino acids. The chain's CDR3 is CASSSGTGNSPLHF. The CDR3 DNA reads as TGTGCCAGCAGTTCCGGGACAGGCAATTCACCCCTCCACTTT.

V gene TRBV5-1 combines with J gene TRBJ1-2; no firm D call. Germline V gene lookup returns CDR1 SGHRS and CDR2 YFSETQ. With 0 bases removed from V and 2 bases from J, the gap between germline ends came to 8 bases. This CDR3 contains 14 residues. CDR3 residues: CASSLGGENYGYTF. DNA of the CDR3: TGCGCCAGCAGCTTGGGCGGGGAGAACTATGGCTACACCTTC.

The chain joins TRBV28 to TRBJ1-3; TRBD1 agrees at 9 bases. The CDR3 is 16 amino acids. Trimming cost V 5 bases and J 1 base; bases outside gene matches: 6. Germline V gene sequence: CDR1 MDHEN, CDR2 SYDVKM. In DNA, the CDR3 is TGTGCCAGCAGTGTCCCGGGACAGGGTTCTGGAAACACCATATATTTT. This gives the protein CASSVPGQGSGNTIYF. Complete variable domain (other parts from reference TRBV28 and TRBJ1-3): DVKVTQSSRYLVKRTGEKVFLECVQDMDHENMFWYRQDPGLGLRLIYFSYDVKMKEKGDIPEGYSVSREKKERFSLILESASTNQTSMYLCASSVPGQGSGNTIYFGEGSWLTVV.

The J gene is TRBJ1-1, the V gene TRBV5-4; weak D call: TRBD1 (6 bases). The germline V and J ends were trimmed by 3 bases and 5 bases, with 11 bases remaining between them. Per the germline V gene, CDR1 is SGHNT and CDR2 is YYREEE (reference sequence). The CDR3 has 13 residues. This CDR3 reads CASSWATGTEAFF. CDR3 DNA: TGTGCCAGCAGCTGGGCAACAGGGACTGAAGCTTTCTTT.

The J gene is TRBJ2-5, the V gene TRBV7-9; D perhaps matches TRBD1 (5 bases). The J call is uncertain, as TRBJ2-7 better fits the DNA end. CDR1 SEHNR and CDR2 FQNEAQ come from the germline V gene (reference sequence). This CDR3 comprises 16 residues. CDR3 sequence (DNA): TGTGCCAGCAGCTTCGGGCAGGGTAGAATTTCCTACGAGCAGTACTTC. This sequence encodes CASSFGQGRISYEQYF.

The rearrangement links TRBV7-5 to TRBJ1-6. TRBV7-5 is marked as a pseudogene. The CDR3 spans 16 residues. CDR3 sequence (DNA): TGTGCCATTCTACCTGCAGGGAGGGTCGGTAATTCACCCCTCCACTTT. Translated: CAILPAGRVGNSPLHF.

The V and J genes are TRBV7-9 and TRBJ2-1, with TRBD2 matching 9 bases. There are 16 residues in the CDR3. V lost 5 bases and J lost 2; bases outside the gene matches: 7. The germline CDR1 and CDR2 sequences are SEHNR and FQNEAQ (reference sequence). As DNA, the CDR3 is TGTGCCAGCAGCCCTCCTCGACTAGCGGCCTACAATGAGCAGTTCTTC. Residues: CASSPPRLAAYNEQFF.

In DNA, the CDR3 is TGTGCCAGCAGTCCTGGGCCAGCAATTTACGAGCAGTACTTC. It yields the protein CASSPGPAIYEQYF. The chain joins TRBV28 to TRBJ2-7, with D unresolved. The CDR3 spans 14 residues. Trimming shortened V by 5 bases and J by 4 bases, and 15 bases separated the two germline ends. From germline, CDR1 is MDHEN and CDR2 SYDVKM.

This clone was picked up a small number of times. Other DNA sequences within the sample encode an identical CDR3. The rearrangement uses TRBV28 and TRBJ1-2; 9 bases agree with TRBD1. Per the germline V gene, CDR1 is MDHEN and CDR2 is SYDVKM. This CDR3 is built from 14 residues. V shed 6 bases and J 3 bases; nucleotides not matched to a gene: 5. The DNA of the CDR3 is TGTGCCAGCAGGGGACAGGGCGGCGACTATGGCTACACCTTC. Encoded protein: CASRGQGGDYGYTF.

The chain joins TRBV28 to TRBJ1-5, with TRBD1 matching 8 bases. Germline CDR1 reads MDHEN; CDR2 reads SYDVKM. This CDR3 has 16 residues. J lost 2 bases, V lost 6 bases, and 9 bases had no gene match. CDR3 nucleotide sequence: TGTGCCAGCAGACCCCGGACAGGGCCTCGCAATCAGCCCCAGCATTTT. Translating it yields CASRPRTGPRNQPQHF.

The chain uses TRBV7-8 and TRBJ1-5, with D possibly TRBD1 on 5 matching bases. Germline lookup yields CDR1 SGHVS and CDR2 FQNEAQ. The CDR3 runs to 16 residues. Trimming shortened V by 0 bases and J by 6 bases, and 15 bases separated the two germline ends. CDR3 nucleotides: TGTGCCAGCAGCTTAGCGACCTTAAGGGGAAGTCAGCCCCAGCATTTT. Protein: CASSLATLRGSQPQHF.

The chain employs TRBV6-1 and TRBJ2-1; TRBD2 matches at 8 bases. V trimming: 5 bases; J trimming: 6 bases; junction bases outside the gene matches: 9. The CDR3 has 15 amino acids. CDR1 MNHNS and CDR2 SASEGT come from the germline V gene. The CDR3 DNA is TGTGCCAGCAGTTCAGCGGGAGTAGGTGGCAATGAGCAGTTCTTC. Its translation is CASSSAGVGGNEQFF.

The chain links TRBV28 to TRBJ2-2, with 8 bases matching TRBD1. Trimming took 6 bases from V and 2 from J; bases not matched to a gene: 11. This CDR3 region has 17 residues. From germline, CDR1 is MDHEN and CDR2 SYDVKM. DNA for the CDR3: TGTGCCAGCAGCCGGTTGGACAGGGTGGAAAACACCGGGGAGCTGTTTTTT. The encoded protein is CASSRLDRVENTGELFF.

This chain joins TRBV2 and TRBJ2-7; TRBD1 matches 8 bases. The CDR3 totals 13 residues. V trimming: 6 bases; J trimming: 5 bases; junction bases outside the gene matches: 6. Germline V gene lookup returns CDR1 SNHLY and CDR2 FYNNEI. CDR3: CASSVGQDDEQYF. DNA for the CDR3: TGTGCCAGCAGCGTGGGACAGGACGACGAGCAGTACTTC.

DNA for the CDR3: TGTGCCTGGACCACAGGTGGGACAGCCTATGGCTACACCTTC. It encodes CAWTTGGTAYGYTF. V gene TRBV30 combines with J gene TRBJ1-2, with 7 bases identical to TRBD1. V shed 4 bases, J shed 4 bases, and the junction held 9 bases outside the gene matches. Germline V gene sequence: CDR1 GTSNPN, CDR2 SVGIG (reference sequence). The CDR3 extends over 14 amino acids.